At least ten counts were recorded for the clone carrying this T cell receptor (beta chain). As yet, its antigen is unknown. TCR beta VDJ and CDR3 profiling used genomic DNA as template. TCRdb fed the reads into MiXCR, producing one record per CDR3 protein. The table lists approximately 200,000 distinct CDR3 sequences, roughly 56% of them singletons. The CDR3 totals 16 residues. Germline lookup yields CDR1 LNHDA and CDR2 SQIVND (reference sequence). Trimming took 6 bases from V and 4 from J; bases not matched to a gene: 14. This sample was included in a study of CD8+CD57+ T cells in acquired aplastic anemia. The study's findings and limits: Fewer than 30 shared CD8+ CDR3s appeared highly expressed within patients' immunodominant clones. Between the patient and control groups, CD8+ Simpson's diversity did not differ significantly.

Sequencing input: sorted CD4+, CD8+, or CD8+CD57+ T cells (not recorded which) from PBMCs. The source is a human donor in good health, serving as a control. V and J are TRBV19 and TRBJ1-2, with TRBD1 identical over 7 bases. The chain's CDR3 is CASSGARQGMAYGYTF. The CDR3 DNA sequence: TGTGCCAGTAGCGGGGCCCGACAGGGTATGGCCTATGGCTACACCTTC.